This is a list of T cell receptor beta chains from one sample in a study of blood T cell repertoires in COVID-19. Sequencing was performed with immunoSEQ multiplex PCR; in TCRdb, only in-frame clones are kept and a portion is missing. This sample carries around 330,000 clones, approximately 90% of them seen once, and the ten largest clones take around a tenth. The sequenced sample consisted of PBMCs or T cells enriched from blood (not recorded which). Receptors originate from a woman between 40 and 55 years old who had recovered from COVID-19. CDR3s include the opening cysteine and the closing phenylalanine or tryptophan. The D gene is left open where the match is weak. Where a row states a size, it is once, few, many or the class of an expanded clone; other rows omit it.

V	size	D	J	DNA	CDR3
TRBV28	NA	NA	TRBJ1-2	TGTGCCAGCAGTTCTGGGGGCGCTGACTATGGCTACACCTTC	CASSSGGADYGYTF
TRBV11-2	NA	TRBD2	TRBJ2-3	TGTGCCAGCAGTCCAGGCGGGGGGGGCACAGATACGCAGTATTTT	CASSPGGGGTDTQYF
TRBV5-4	NA	TRBD2	TRBJ2-1	TGTGCCAGCTCTTTAGCGGGAGGCCACAATGAGCAGTTCTTC	CASSLAGGHNEQFF
TRBV25-1	NA	NA	TRBJ2-7	TGTGCCAGCAGTCCCTCCGGGACCTACGAGCAGTACTTC	CASSPSGTYEQYF
TRBV9	NA	NA	TRBJ2-1	TGTGCCAGCAGCGCGCAGGGCAGTTCCTACAATGAGCAGTTCTTC	CASSAQGSSYNEQFF
TRBV5-4	NA	NA	TRBJ1-1	TGTGCCAGCAGATACACCGGGGGTGCTGAAGCTTTCTTT	CASRYTGGAEAFF
TRBV4-3	once	TRBD1	TRBJ1-6	TGCGCCAGCAGCCAAGAGGACAGGGGAAATTCACCCCTCCACTTT	CASSQEDRGNSPLHF
TRBV24-1	NA	NA	TRBJ1-1	TGTGCCACCAGTGATCCAGGACAGTTTAAGGTGACTGAAGCTTTCTTT	CATSDPGQFKVTEAFF
TRBV4-2	NA	TRBD2	TRBJ2-7	TGTGCCAGCAGCCTGAGCGGGAGGGCCTACGAGCAGTACTTC	CASSLSGRAYEQYF
TRBV9	NA	NA	TRBJ1-2	TGTGCCAGCAGCGTAGAGGAGGAGAGGGTCCTCACCTTC	CASSVEEERVLTF
TRBV6-5	NA	TRBD2	TRBJ2-5	TGTGCCAGCAACCCGGAAGGGACTAGCGGGGAAACCCAGTACTTC	CASNPEGTSGETQYF
TRBV9	few	TRBD2	TRBJ2-1	TGTGCCAGCAGCCGAGAAGGACTAGTTTTCAATGAGCAGTTCTTC	CASSREGLVFNEQFF
TRBV6-2/TRBV6-3	NA	TRBD2	TRBJ2-3	TGTGCCAGCAGTCCCACCCTTTTGCGGGGGAGCGCAGATACGCAGTATTTT	CASSPTLLRGSADTQYF
TRBV28	NA	NA	TRBJ2-5	TGTGCCAGCAGTTTACGGGAGACAGGGCTCGAGACCCAGTACTTC	CASSLRETGLETQYF
TRBV7-9	NA	NA	TRBJ1-3	TGTGCCAGCAGCCCGGGACTTAGAGACACCATATATTTT	CASSPGLRDTIYF
TRBV28	NA	TRBD2	TRBJ2-1	TGTGCCAGCAGCCCTAGCGGTACCTCCTACAATGAGCAGTTCTTC	CASSPSGTSYNEQFF
TRBV5-5	NA	NA	TRBJ2-1	TGTGCCAGCAGCTTGGTTCAGGGAATCTACAATGAGCAGTTCTTC	CASSLVQGIYNEQFF
TRBV9	NA	TRBD1	TRBJ1-2	TGTGCCAGCAGCGACGGGACAGGGGGCCGCTACACCTTC	CASSDGTGGRYTF
TRBV10-3	NA	NA	TRBJ2-1	TGTGCCATCAGTGAGGGAGGGAACGATGAGCAGTTCTTC	CAISEGGNDEQFF
TRBV13	NA	TRBD2	TRBJ2-3	TGTGCCAGCAGCTCTCTAGCGGGCACAGATACGCAGTATTTT	CASSSLAGTDTQYF
TRBV7-9	NA	NA	TRBJ2-7	TGTGCCAGCAGCTTAGGGACAGAGAACTACGAGCAGTACTTC	CASSLGTENYEQYF
TRBV12-3/TRBV12-4	NA	NA	TRBJ1-4	TGTGCCAGCAGTTACACAGAGAATGAAAAACTGTTTTTT	CASSYTENEKLFF
TRBV12-3/TRBV12-4	NA	TRBD1	TRBJ1-1	TGTGCCAGCACCTGGACAGGGGGCACTGAAGCTTTCTTT	CASTWTGGTEAFF
TRBV18	NA	NA	TRBJ2-7	TGTGCCAGCTCACCAAATCCCCCTTCCGAGCAGTACTTC	CASSPNPPSEQYF
TRBV25-1	NA	NA	TRBJ2-5	TGTGCCAGCAGTGAATATCGAGGATTAGAGACCCAGTACTTC	CASSEYRGLETQYF
TRBV20-1	NA	NA	TRBJ2-5	TGCAGTGCTAGTTTGGCGGGCGTAGTGGAGACCCAGTACTTC	CSASLAGVVETQYF
TRBV5-1	NA	TRBD1	TRBJ1-5	TGCGCCAGCAGCCTGCTTCCCCATTTGAAGGGACAGGGGTATCAGCCCCAGCATTTT	CASSLLPHLKGQGYQPQHF
TRBV7-3	NA	TRBD1	TRBJ1-1	TGTGCCAGCAGCCTGGACAGGGAACACACTGAAGCTTTCTTT	CASSLDREHTEAFF
TRBV4-1	NA	TRBD2	TRBJ2-3	TGCGCCAGCAGCTGGGGGCAAACTAGCGGGACCTCGCCGTCAACAGATACGCAGTATTTT	CASSWGQTSGTSPSTDTQYF
TRBV7-2	NA	NA	TRBJ2-6	TGTGCCAGCAGCTTAGGTTCGGGGGCCAACGTCCTGACTTTC	CASSLGSGANVLTF
TRBV2	NA	TRBD1	TRBJ1-1	TGTGCCAGCAGTGAAGATTGGACAGGGGGTTGGACTGAAGCTTTCTTT	CASSEDWTGGWTEAFF
TRBV11-1	NA	NA	TRBJ2-3	TGTGCCAGCAGCTCCAGGAGGGTGTTGCATACGCAGTATTTT	CASSSRRVLHTQYF
TRBV11-3	NA	TRBD2	TRBJ2-7	TGTGCCAGCAGCCCGAAAACTAGCGGAGCCTACGAGCAGTACTTC	CASSPKTSGAYEQYF
TRBV4-1	NA	NA	TRBJ1-5	TGCGCCAGCAGCCAAGAGGGAGGGAATCAGCCCCAGCATTTT	CASSQEGGNQPQHF
TRBV29-1	NA	NA	TRBJ1-2	TGCAGCGTTGATGACAGGCTCTCCTATGGCTACACCTTC	CSVDDRLSYGYTF
TRBV7-8	NA	NA	TRBJ2-7	TGTGCCAGCAGCTTGGACAGAGCCTACGAGCAGTACTTC	CASSLDRAYEQYF
TRBV19	NA	NA	TRBJ2-1	TGTGCCACCCTGGGACTCTCTTACAATGAGCAGTTCTTC	CATLGLSYNEQFF
TRBV6-2/TRBV6-3	NA	TRBD2	TRBJ2-3	TGTGCCAGCAGTCGGGCGGGAGTGGGACTAGGCCCCACAGATACGCAGTATTTT	CASSRAGVGLGPTDTQYF
TRBV7-2	NA	NA	TRBJ2-1	TGTGCCAGCAGCCTGTTCCACAATGAGCAGTTCTTC	CASSLFHNEQFF
TRBV11-2	once	NA	TRBJ2-1	TGTGCCAGCAGCTTACCCGGGACAACCTACAATGAGCAGTTCTTC	CASSLPGTTYNEQFF
TRBV3-1/TRBV3-2	NA	TRBD2	TRBJ2-3	TGTGCCAGCAGCCCTACCCCCGGCGGGGGGCCAGAGACGCAGTATTTT	CASSPTPGGGPETQYF